This TCR beta chain was captured by sequencing in a study of regulatory T cells in long-lasting Graves disease. Background on the study: Persistent cases were those of Graves' disease that involved over 5 years of antithyroid drugs with positive TSH receptor antibodies. The study, taken as a whole, reports: Those with persistent disease had in common more public clonotypes (about 2,500) than new patients (about 970).

In this sample, this clonotype turned up many times. Its cognate antigen is unknown. As to time point: persistent/refractory GD, antithyroid drugs over 5 years with positive TRAb. Extracted RNA from PBMCs served as the source of the TCR library. It was by American Thyroid Association guidelines that Graves' disease was diagnosed. The V gene's germline CDR1 is SGDLS and CDR2 YYNGEE. The CDR3 sequence is 14 residues long. V lost 3 bases and J 4 bases, leaving 13 bases between the germline ends. Library construction for TCR beta used iRepertoire HTBI primers and Arm-PCR of CDR3 regions. As originally analysed: About 62 TRBV and around 15 TRBJ segments were identified across samples. TCRdb redid the calling of the multiplex PCR reads with MiXCR, one entry per CDR3 protein. TCRdb assigned the V and J calls; the authors' analysis was not used. The sample has hundreds of thousands of distinct CDR3 sequences; around 21% are singletons.

This chain uses TRBV9 with TRBJ1-2; possibly TRBD1 for D (6 bases). The sequence derives from a female donor with Graves disease. The source material was peripheral blood mononuclear cells (PBMCs), sampled when the disease was refractory, from a patient treated with antithyroid drugs. The CDR3 spells CASSGRGQSYGYTF. CDR3 nucleotides: TGTGCCAGCAGCGGGCGGGGGCAAAGCTATGGCTACACCTTC.